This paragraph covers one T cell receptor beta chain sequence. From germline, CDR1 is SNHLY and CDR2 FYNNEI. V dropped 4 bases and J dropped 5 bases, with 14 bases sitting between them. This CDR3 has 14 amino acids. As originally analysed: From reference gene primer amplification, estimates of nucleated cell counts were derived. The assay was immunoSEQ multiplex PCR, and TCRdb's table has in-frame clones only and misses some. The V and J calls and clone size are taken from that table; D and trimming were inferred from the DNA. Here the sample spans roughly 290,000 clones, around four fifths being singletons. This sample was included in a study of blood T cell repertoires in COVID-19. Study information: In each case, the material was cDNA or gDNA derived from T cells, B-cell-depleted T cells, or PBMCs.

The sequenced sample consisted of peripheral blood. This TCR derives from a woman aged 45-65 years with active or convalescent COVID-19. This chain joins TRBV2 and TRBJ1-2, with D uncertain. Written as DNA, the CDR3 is TGTGCCAGCAGTGTAGACATGATGGCATATGGCTACACCTTC. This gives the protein CASSVDMMAYGYTF.